The text below deals with one T cell receptor (beta chain). This clone has only a few counts. Its antigen has not been determined. The sample holds no much larger clone one base away, and base qualities are not on file. Using the deep immunoSEQ assay, TCR CDR3 regions were amplified from genomic DNA by multiplex PCR. Extracted genomic DNA from each cell subset was spread evenly across all wells of several immunoSEQ 96-well plates, with each plate serving as a replicate. For sorted subsets, about 200 ng genomic DNA, equal to tens of thousands of T cell genomes, was loaded into each replicate PCR. The purified libraries were quantified using a Qubit 3.0 fluorometer, sized with a Bioanalyzer 2100, and then quantified again using the KAPA Library Quantification kit. Every immunoSEQ 96-well plate was sequenced on a dedicated single-read 150-cycle Illumina NextSeq 550 flow cell. Under the source paper's analysis protocol: Because the immunoSEQ output included only junctional sequences and no quality scores, the filtering could not be the same as the filtering used for full-length reads. To assign V/J genes and CDR3, sequences were annotated against IMGT germline references using PyIR, a Python wrapper for IgBLAST v1.9. Reads were removed for weak V/J assignments (E-value above 1e-6), missing CDR3, stop codons, out-of-frame junctions, or ambiguous translated residues. V3J clonotypes were defined by identical inferred V gene, J gene, and CDR3 amino acid sequence. Percentage overlap between repertoires was calculated by dividing the number of shared unique clonotypes by the size of the smaller repertoire. Three approaches were used to assess repertoire richness: RTK rarefaction, the Chao1 estimator, and Recon v2.1 estimates of unobserved clonotypes. OLGA was used to compute generation probabilities for all TCRbeta clonotypes that the gDNA method yielded from a handful of donors. TCRdb mirrors the immuneACCESS table, restricted to in-frame sequences. Some clones are absent from its copies; in checked studies, under half trace to an unresolved V gene, and the reason for the others is unknown. The D gene and trimming were derived from the DNA, and the V and J assignments and clone size from that table. In all, the sample holds some 200,000 clones, and over 50% of those were seen once. 11% of the sample is held by the ten biggest clonotypes.

Donors were healthy HIV-negative adults with no recently reported acute infections or vaccinations. All donors were Caucasian adults living in Nashville, Tennessee, USA. CD4+ T cells were enriched through magnetic negative selection, after which naive cells were positively selected on CD45RA and the remaining negative fraction served as the memory subset. After blood collection by leukapheresis, PBMCs were isolated using Ficoll-Histopaque density gradient centrifugation and then cryopreserved in the vapor phase of liquid nitrogen. Purity and quantity of every magnetically sorted T cell population were checked by analytical flow cytometry. Genomic DNA was isolated from every sorted fraction and measured by UV absorbance on a Nanodrop 2000c. This record belongs to a study of shared clonotypes between healthy human individuals (TCRdb year 2020). Looking at the study overall: The cohort comprised a couple of women and a few men aged 18 to 49 years. To estimate repertoire size and how much clonotype sharing occurs between individuals, the study deeply sequenced the blood TCR repertoires of about five healthy adults. Per donor, three plates each were used for CD4 naive and CD4 memory, two for CD8 naive, and one for CD8 memory. Different laboratories and diverse techniques were used to prepare libraries and sequence TCR repertoires, to increase sequencing depth and limit assay-specific biases. Between about 0.8 and 9 billion PBMCs per donor were obtained by leukapheresis. Findings and caveats that apply to the study as a whole: Only blood was sampled, and tissue TCR repertoires likely differ from those in blood. Based on pairwise subsampling, the degree of clonotype sharing among donors was expected to be affected by sequencing depth. Rarefaction of sorted-subset datasets indicated incomplete sequencing despite the large sequencing depth. Across four donors, approximately 5% of naive CD4, 3% to 3.5% of naive CD8, roughly 2.2% of memory CD4, and 0.4% of memory CD8 clonotypes were shared. The genetic and exposure-history diversity represented was limited by the small number of donors. Compared with non-shared clonotypes, clonotypes shared by all four sorted-subset donors had higher generation probabilities. Naive subsets generally had larger estimated clonotype richness than memory subsets did.

V is reduced by 4 bases and J by 0 bases, leaving a spacing of 9 bases between them. CDR1 and CDR2, per the germline V gene, are MDHEN and SYDVKM. CDR3 length: 14 amino acids, cysteine to phenylalanine. Of all the DNA, just the CDR3 is kept, 42 bases in frame from base 1. The chain was built from TRBV28 and TRBJ1-2; the D segment could be TRBD1, given 6 matching bases. The source of this sequence is a young man in good health. The sample consisted of memory CD4+ T cells sorted from blood. According to the study, the label for this sample's cell subset or site signals: CD45RA-negative fraction. The CDR3 protein sequence reads: CASSYDRPNYGYTF. The sequence in DNA is TGTGCCAGCAGTTACGACAGGCCTAACTATGGCTACACCTTC.